A selection of T cell receptor beta chains follows, all from one sample in a study of cytomegalovirus exposure and HLA in healthy donors. Produced via immunoSEQ multiplex PCR; TCRdb's table is partial and in-frame only. The data show 150,000 to 200,000 clones, with approximately 84% seen just once and 2.5% to 3.5% held by the top ten. The sequencing sample was made of PBMCs. All receptors come from a woman aged 45-59 years in good health and CMV-seropositive. The CDR3 runs from the conserved cysteine through the conserved F or W. Rows may omit the clone size; those that give it use once, few, many or a size class.

v_gene	abundance	j_gene	CDR3aa
TRBV7-7	NA	TRBJ2-2	CASSFGFVTGGTGELFF
TRBV19	NA	TRBJ1-2	CASRGGNYGYTF
TRBV12-5	NA	TRBJ2-1	CASGSGGYNEQFF
TRBV5-4	NA	TRBJ2-7	CASSRGLAGYTYEQYF
TRBV28	NA	TRBJ1-5	CASSLSLDIGLQPQHF
TRBV2	NA	TRBJ2-5	CASSQDRAETQYF
TRBV5-4	few	TRBJ2-2	CASSWTVAPNTGELFF
TRBV9	NA	TRBJ2-2	CASSARGTGELFF
TRBV9	few	TRBJ1-2	CASSPPGQYYGYTF
TRBV19	few	TRBJ2-7	CASRTGLGSYEQYF
TRBV9	NA	TRBJ2-3	CASSVPGIDTQYF